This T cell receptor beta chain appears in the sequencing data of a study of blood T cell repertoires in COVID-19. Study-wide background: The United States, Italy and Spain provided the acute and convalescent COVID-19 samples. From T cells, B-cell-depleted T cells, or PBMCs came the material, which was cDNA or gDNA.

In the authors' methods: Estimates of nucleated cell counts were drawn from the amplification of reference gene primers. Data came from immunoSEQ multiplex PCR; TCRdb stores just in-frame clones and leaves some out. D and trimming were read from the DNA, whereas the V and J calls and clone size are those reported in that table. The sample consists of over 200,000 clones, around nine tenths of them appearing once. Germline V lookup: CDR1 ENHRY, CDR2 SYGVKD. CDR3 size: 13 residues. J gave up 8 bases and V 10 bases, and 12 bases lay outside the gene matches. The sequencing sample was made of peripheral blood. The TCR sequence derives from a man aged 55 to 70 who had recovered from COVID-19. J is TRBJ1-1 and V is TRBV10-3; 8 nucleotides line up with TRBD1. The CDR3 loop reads CATLPGTGAEAFF. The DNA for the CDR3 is TGTGCCACTCTTCCCGGGACAGGAGCCGAAGCTTTCTTT.